This entry lists 27 T cell receptor beta chains sequenced from one sample in a study of beta chain features in type 1 diabetes. Their cognate antigens are unknown. Expressed TCRB transcripts got sequenced, as all isolated RNA was reverse transcribed. Repertoires were generated with immunoSEQ multiplex PCR, while TCRdb's copy carries only in-frame clones and drops some. The sample records 250,000 or so clones, roughly 13% being singletons. Study results and limitations: Significant though moderate, a shortening of TCRB CDR3s appeared in all four CD4+ subsets of Type 1 diabetes patients.

The material sequenced was naive CD4+ T cells from blood. The receptors here all came from a young man with type 1 diabetes.

This chain connects TRBV2 to TRBJ1-5; 8 bases fit TRBD1. V lost 5 bases, J lost 4 bases, and 7 bases stayed unmatched. The germline V gene encodes CDR1 SNHLY and CDR2 FYNNEI. The CDR3 runs to 15 residues. Here the CDR3 DNA reads TGTGCCAGCAGTTCCCAGGGGGCGCCTAATCAGCCCCAGCATTTT. This codes for CASSSQGAPNQPQHF.

The chain recombines TRBV6-5 with TRBJ1-1; 10 nucleotides match TRBD1. The CDR3 runs to 14 residues. Germline CDR1 is MNHEY and CDR2 is SVGAGI. V shed 4 bases, J shed 5 bases, and the junction held 4 bases outside the gene matches. The CDR3 here is CASSSGQGGTEAFF. CDR3 nucleotides: TGTGCCAGCAGTTCCGGACAGGGGGGGACTGAAGCTTTCTTT.

A few counts support this clone. The chain has TRBV7-2 and TRBJ2-1; D unclear. Germline-derived CDR1 and CDR2 are SGHTA and FQGNSA. V lost 5 bases, J lost 10 bases, and 9 bases lay in between. The CDR3 is 11 residues long. CDR3 bases: TGTGCCAGCAGCCAAAGACAAGAGCAGTTCTTC. It yields the protein CASSQRQEQFF.

The gene calls are TRBV14 and TRBJ2-6; D is ambiguous. The CDR3 covers 13 residues. Germline lookup yields CDR1 SGHDN and CDR2 FVKESK. V was cut by 6 bases and J by 1 base, with 4 bases left in between. For the CDR3, the DNA is TGTGCCAGCAGTCGTTCTGGGGCCAACGTCCTGACTTTC. This sequence encodes CASSRSGANVLTF. Drawing the rest from reference TRBV14 and TRBJ2-6, the complete variable domain is EAGVTQFPSHSVIEKGQTVTLRCDPISGHDNLYWYRRVMGKEIKFLLHFVKESKQDESGMPNNRFLAERTGGTYSTLKVQPAELEDSGVYFCASSRSGANVLTFGAGSRLTVL.

The sample holds a few counts of this clone. The CDR3, as DNA: TGTGCCAGCAGTTACTTAAGCGGGGGAAATGAGCAGTTCTTC. It encodes CASSYLSGGNEQFF. V usage is TRBV6-5 and J usage is TRBJ2-1, with 8 bases fitting TRBD2. The V and J ends lost 1 base and 7 bases, in that order; junction bases with no gene match: 3. CDR1 and CDR2 from the germline V gene are MNHEY and SVGAGI. The CDR3 covers 14 residues.

This clone was seen a handful of times. The chain uses TRBV5-1 and TRBJ2-4; D may be TRBD2 (5 bases). The CDR3 consists of 15 residues. V shed 0 bases and J shed 8 bases, with 15 bases lying between them. CDR1 is SGHRS and CDR2 is YFSETQ in the germline V gene. The CDR3 here is CASSLALLGADIQYF. The CDR3 DNA sequence: TGCGCCAGCAGCTTGGCCTTGCTGGGAGCGGACATTCAGTACTTC.

This clone has more than one count but fewer than ten. The V call is TRBV30, the J call TRBJ1-4; D unresolved. This CDR3 is built from 13 residues. Trimming took 0 bases from V and 7 from J, leaving 9 bases between them. Per germline, CDR1 GTSNPN and CDR2 SVGIG (reference sequence). The CDR3 is CAWSVGGFEKLFF. The DNA of the CDR3 is TGTGCCTGGAGTGTAGGAGGGTTTGAAAAACTGTTTTTT.

The sample holds a few counts of this clone. This chain links TRBV9 with TRBJ1-6; possible D gene TRBD1, 6 bases. Trimming shortened V by 0 bases and J by 9 bases, and 19 bases separated the two germline ends. From germline, CDR1 is SGDLS and CDR2 YYNGEE. This CDR3 is built from 17 residues. The CDR3 DNA follows: TGTGCCAGCAGCGTAGCTGGGGGGGCAGGGGACGCTTCACCCCTCCACTTT. Encoded protein: CASSVAGGAGDASPLHF.

The chain employs TRBV7-2 and TRBJ1-1; 7 bases line up with TRBD1. V lost 6 bases, J lost 7 bases, and 14 bases stayed unmatched. CDR1 and CDR2 from the germline V gene are SGHTA and FQGNSA. CDR3 length: 15 amino acids. CDR3 bases: TGTGCCAGCAGATCACAAGCCGGGACAGCAATTGAAGCTTTCTTT. This gives the protein CASRSQAGTAIEAFF.

The genes are TRBV30 and TRBJ2-3; D unresolved. Deletions cut 5 bases from V and 3 bases from J, with 12 bases between. The length of the CDR3 is 13 residues. Germline loops: CDR1 GTSNPN, CDR2 SVGIG (reference sequence). The CDR3 region has the DNA TGTGCCTGGGAGTCCACCGGGACAGATACGCAGTATTTT. This gives the protein CAWESTGTDTQYF.

The rearrangement joins TRBV5-1 to TRBJ1-1; no firm D call. Deletions cut 3 bases from V and 4 bases from J, with 16 bases between. CDR1 and CDR2 (germline): SGHRS, YFSETQ. The CDR3 is 15 amino acids. CDR3 amino acids: CASSSLTGGRTEAFF. DNA for the CDR3: TGCGCCAGCAGCTCGTTAACCGGTGGGCGCACTGAAGCTTTCTTT.

The rearrangement links TRBV18 to TRBJ2-7; the match to TRBD1 covers 8 bases. Germline V gene sequence: CDR1 KGHSH, CDR2 LQKENI. This CDR3 is built from 15 residues. The V gene end was trimmed by 1 base and the J gene end by 3 bases; junction bases not matched to a gene: 5. This CDR3 is CASSPRRTGIYEQYF. The CDR3 DNA reads TGTGCCAGCTCACCACGCAGGACAGGGATCTACGAGCAGTACTTC.

Concerning this clone: The same CDR3 arises from other DNA sequences in this sample as well. The chain employs TRBV29-1 and TRBJ2-1, with D possibly TRBD2 on 5 matching bases. The CDR3 covers 14 residues. V was cut by 4 bases and J by 0 bases, with 10 bases left in between. CDR1 is SQVTM and CDR2 is ANQGSEA in the germline V gene. The CDR3 loop is CSVAGVSSYNEQFF. The CDR3 DNA follows: TGCAGCGTTGCCGGGGTAAGCTCCTACAATGAGCAGTTCTTC.

This clone appeared a few times. Other DNA sequences within the sample encode an identical CDR3. V is TRBV2 and J is TRBJ2-5, with D uncertain. This CDR3 is built from 10 residues. The V gene's germline CDR1 is SNHLY and CDR2 FYNNEI. With 6 bases removed from V and 4 bases from J, the gap between germline ends came to 3 bases. CDR3 sequence reads: CASSRETQYF. CDR3 bases: TGTGCCAGCAGCAGAGAGACCCAGTACTTC. Full variable domain (remainder filled in from reference TRBV2 and TRBJ2-5): EPEVTQTPSHQVTQMGQEVILRCVPISNHLYFYWYRQILGQKVEFLVSFYNNEISEKSEIFDDQFSVERPDGSNFTLKIRSTKLEDSAMYFCASSRETQYFGPGTRLLVL.

This chain joins TRBV2 and TRBJ1-2; D is ambiguous. V was cut by 4 bases and J by 1 base, with 7 bases left in between. The germline V gene encodes CDR1 SNHLY and CDR2 FYNNEI. The length of the CDR3 is 13 residues. The CDR3 loop reads CASSVDNNYGYTF. The CDR3 DNA is TGTGCCAGCAGTGTAGACAATAACTATGGCTACACCTTC.

This clone was observed a few times. This chain joins TRBV5-4 and TRBJ2-5; TRBD2 is a possible D gene (6 bases). The CDR3 contains 15 residues. Trimming pared 4 bases from V and 4 bases from J, leaving 17 bases between. CDR1 SGHNT and CDR2 YYREEE come from the germline V gene (reference sequence). CDR3 sequence: CASSKEPTRRETQYF. The CDR3 DNA is TGTGCCAGCAGCAAGGAACCGACTAGGAGAGAGACCCAGTACTTC.

This clone was found a few times. The chain carries TRBV9 and TRBJ1-1; 7 bases align to TRBD1. CDR3 size: 15 residues. V lost 4 bases to trimming and J lost 5 bases; unmatched junction nucleotides: 11. Germline CDR1 is SGDLS and CDR2 is YYNGEE. CDR3: CASSSQTGLMTEAFF. The DNA for the CDR3 is TGTGCCAGCAGCTCCCAGACAGGGTTGATGACTGAAGCTTTCTTT.

This clone has only one observation. The chain links TRBV19 to TRBJ2-3, with D maybe TRBD2 (5 bases). V lost 7 bases to trimming and J lost 3 bases, with 20 bases between them. CDR1 LNHDA and CDR2 SQIVND come from the germline V gene (reference sequence). There are 16 residues in the CDR3. The CDR3 spells CASTDASLGRTDTQYF. The CDR3 nucleotides read TGTGCCAGTACCGATGCCTCACTAGGTAGGACAGATACGCAGTATTTT.

A few counts support this clone. This chain links TRBV4-1 with TRBJ2-1; the match to TRBD2 covers 11 bases. The junction had 8 bases not matched to a gene; V was cut back by 2 bases and J by 8 bases. The CDR3 has 16 residues. The germline CDR1 and CDR2 sequences are MGHRA and YSYEKL. The CDR3: CASSQIAGGSQDEQFF. Here the CDR3 DNA reads TGCGCCAGCAGCCAAATAGCGGGGGGGTCTCAGGATGAGCAGTTCTTC.

This clone was counted between two and nine times. CDR3 DNA sequence: TGTGCCTGGAGCGCCGGACAGACCTATGGCTACACCTTC. This codes for CAWSAGQTYGYTF. V is TRBV30 and J is TRBJ1-2; D possibly corresponds to TRBD1 (6 bases). In germline, CDR1 is GTSNPN, CDR2 SVGIG (reference sequence). Trimming removed 3 bases from V and 4 bases from J, with 12 bases in between. The CDR3 length is 13 residues.

The genes are TRBV7-9 and TRBJ2-5; 11 bases fit TRBD1. The CDR3 length is 16 residues. V lost 5 bases, J lost 4 bases, and 9 bases stayed unmatched. Germline CDR1 reads SEHNR; CDR2 reads FQNEAQ (reference sequence). Here the CDR3 DNA reads TGTGCCAGCAGCCCCGGACAGGGGGCTAGGGTAGAGACCCAGTACTTC. As protein: CASSPGQGARVETQYF.

This sequence joins TRBV5-8 and TRBJ1-5; 7 bases agree with TRBD1. There are 12 residues in the CDR3. J was trimmed by 7 bases and V by 7 bases; bases with no gene match: 5. Germline V gives CDR1 SGHTS, CDR2 YDEGEE. The CDR3 DNA is TGTGCCAGCCGCAGGGGGGAGCAGCCCCAGCATTTT. The encoded protein is CASRRGEQPQHF.

This rearrangement joins TRBV7-9 to TRBJ1-1, with no clear D. Deletions cut 4 bases from V and 4 bases from J, with 16 bases between. This CDR3 comprises 15 residues. Germline V gene data show CDR1 as SEHNR and CDR2 as FQNEAQ (reference sequence). The CDR3 sequence is CASSSPAPSGTEAFF. The DNA of the CDR3 is TGTGCCAGCAGCTCCCCTGCCCCCTCGGGCACTGAAGCTTTCTTT.

Turning to this clone: The sample contains more than one DNA sequence encoding this CDR3. This chain connects TRBV29-1 to TRBJ1-1, with 7 nucleotides matching TRBD1. Looked up from germline, CDR1 is SQVTM and CDR2 is ANQGSEA. The CDR3 has 12 residues. V was clipped by 6 bases and J by 2 bases; unmatched bases: 3. Written as DNA, the CDR3 is TGCAGCGTCAGGACAGGCAACACTGAAGCTTTCTTT. It specifies CSVRTGNTEAFF. Complete variable domain (other parts from reference TRBV29-1 and TRBJ1-1): SAVISQKPSRDICQRGTSLTIQCQVDSQVTMMFWYRQQPGQSLTLIATANQGSEATYESGFVIDKFPISRPNLTFSTLTVSNMSPEDSSIYLCSVRTGNTEAFFGQGTRLTVV.

The sample holds one count of this clone. The rearrangement links TRBV27 to TRBJ2-1; TRBD2 matches at 7 bases. After removal of 4 bases from V and 5 bases from J, the junction contained 5 bases not matched to a gene. CDR3 length equals 14 residues. The germline V gene encodes CDR1 MNHEY and CDR2 SMNVEV (reference sequence). CDR3 residues: CASSSPGLNNEQFF. CDR3 DNA: TGTGCCAGCAGTTCTCCGGGACTAAACAATGAGCAGTTCTTC.

The CDR3 sequence is CATGSLWDEQFF. The CDR3 nucleotides read TGTGCTACCGGGTCCCTCTGGGATGAGCAGTTCTTC. This chain joins TRBV2 and TRBJ2-1; D unclear. This CDR3 contains 12 residues. Germline V gene lookup returns CDR1 SNHLY and CDR2 FYNNEI.

V and J are TRBV7-2 and TRBJ2-1; 11 nucleotides align to TRBD2. V gave up 4 bases and J gave up 3 bases; unmatched junction bases: 5. Germline CDR1 reads SGHTA; CDR2 reads FQGNSA. The CDR3 is 16 amino acids. CDR3 sequence: CASSSVAGGHYNEQFF. Here the CDR3 DNA reads TGTGCCAGCAGCTCTGTAGCGGGAGGGCACTACAATGAGCAGTTCTTC.